A selection of T cell receptor beta chains follows, all from one sample in a study of blood T cell repertoires in COVID-19. This table comes from immunoSEQ multiplex PCR, and its TCRdb copy is limited to in-frame clones, with some not included. The data show tens of thousands of clones, about 90% seen once. Sequencing used peripheral blood. Receptors were obtained from a man in his fifties with active COVID-19. Both conserved end residues are part of each CDR3. Size tells how often a clone was seen (once, few, many) or the class of an expanded clone, and some rows leave it out.

TRBJ2-3	TRBV27	NA	CASSQGNPTDTQYF
TRBJ2-1	TRBV9	NA	CASSVEPGRGNEQFF
TRBJ1-6	TRBV2	NA	CASSPRGQSNSPLHF
TRBJ2-1	TRBV13	NA	CASSPGLRRSGRGYNEQFF
TRBJ2-7	TRBV12-3/TRBV12-4	NA	CASSPNTGSEQYF
TRBJ2-5	TRBV5-1	NA	CASTQGTQGETQYF
TRBJ1-4	TRBV7-9	NA	CASSLVGQGGEKLFF
TRBJ1-1	TRBV5-1	once	CASSSNRGRQNTEAFF
TRBJ1-3	TRBV9	NA	CASSFLTGMAGNTIYF
TRBJ2-1	TRBV7-3	NA	CASSLGRDRGFNEQFF
TRBJ2-1	TRBV24-1	few	CATSEAKTGGGEQFF
TRBJ1-1	TRBV2	NA	CASSERRPVGSEAFF
TRBJ1-4	TRBV11-2	NA	CASSLRDRGGYNEKLFF
TRBJ2-1	TRBV19	NA	CASSIDLASGSLYLGNEQFF
TRBJ1-5	TRBV19	few	CASSEDSSNQPQHF
TRBJ2-5	TRBV5-8	NA	CASTLGRETQYF
TRBJ2-1	TRBV6-2/TRBV6-3	NA	CASSFPLAGGPHNEQFF